The 18 T cell receptor beta chains given below trace back to one sample, sequenced in a study of blood T cell repertoires in COVID-19. Sequencing was performed with immunoSEQ multiplex PCR; in TCRdb, only in-frame clones are kept and a portion is missing. This table holds 200,000 to 300,000 clones, approximately 90% found once. The material sequenced was PBMCs or T cells enriched from blood (not recorded which). All receptors come from a man aged 40-50 years who had recovered from COVID-19.

This clone was observed a single time. The chain links TRBV6-1 to TRBJ2-7; TRBD1 is a possible D gene (5 bases). Germline assignment: CDR1 MNHNS and CDR2 SASEGT. Trimming shortened V by 3 bases and J by 12 bases, and 18 bases separated the two germline ends. The length of the CDR3 is 13 residues. The CDR3, as DNA: TGTGCCAGCAGTGACAATCAGGGTTCAAATTTGTACTTC. It encodes CASSDNQGSNLYF.

In this sample, this clone turned up a few times. This chain uses TRBV6-5 with TRBJ1-1; D gene uncertain. V was clipped by 6 bases and J by 6 bases, with 20 bases between them. The germline CDR1 and CDR2 sequences are MNHEY and SVGAGI. The CDR3 sequence is 15 residues long. The CDR3: CASRPEPGWPPEAFF. CDR3 DNA sequence: TGTGCCAGCAGACCCGAGCCGGGATGGCCGCCTGAAGCTTTCTTT.

This sequence joins TRBV7-9 and TRBJ1-1, with D unclear. The CDR3 spans 14 residues. The germline V gene has CDR1 SEHNR and CDR2 FQNEAQ (reference sequence). Trimming left V 1 base short and J 3 bases short, with 9 bases between. CDR3 loop: CASSLGQVDTEAFF. The CDR3, as DNA: TGTGCCAGCAGCTTAGGGCAGGTGGACACTGAAGCTTTCTTT. Supplemented by reference TRBV7-9 and TRBJ1-1, the full variable domain reads DTGVSQNPRHKITKRGQNVTFRCDPISEHNRLYWYRQTLGQGPEFLTYFQNEAQLEKSRLLSDRFSAERPKGSFSTLEIQRTEQGDSAMYLCASSLGQVDTEAFFGQGTRLTVV.

The genes are TRBV3-1 (or the pseudogene TRBV3-2) and TRBJ2-3; the match to TRBD2 covers 8 bases. The CDR3 spans 13 residues. Germline V gene lookup returns CDR1 LGHDT and CDR2 YNNKEL (reference sequence). The junction had 1 base not matched to a gene; V was cut back by 3 bases and J by 5 bases. In nucleotides, the CDR3 is TGTGCCAGCAGCCAGGCGGGGGGAGATACGCAGTATTTT. It codes for CASSQAGGDTQYF.

V is TRBV5-1 and J is TRBJ1-4, with D perhaps matching TRBD1 (5 bases). This CDR3 contains 15 residues. The V and J ends lost 0 bases and 6 bases respectively, with 12 bases between them. Germline CDR1 SGHRS, CDR2 YFSETQ. The DNA for the CDR3 is TGCGCCAGCAGCTTGGGGTATGGGGCCTATGAAAAACTGTTTTTT. As protein: CASSLGYGAYEKLFF.

V is TRBV20-1 and J is TRBJ2-7; maybe TRBD2 (5 bases). This CDR3 contains 14 residues. Per germline, CDR1 DFQATT and CDR2 SNEGSKA (reference sequence). V shed 3 bases and J shed 2 bases, with 14 bases lying between them. The CDR3 region has the DNA TGCAGTGCTAGTCCCCTCACTAGTGCCTACGAGCAGTACTTC. Its protein is CSASPLTSAYEQYF.

The V and J genes are TRBV4-1 and TRBJ2-7; 11 bases agree with TRBD2. The CDR3 is 15 residues long. Germline V gives CDR1 MGHRA, CDR2 YSYEKL. Trimming at V came to 1 base and at J to 4 bases, leaving 3 bases not matched to a gene. The CDR3 bases are TGCGCCAGCAGCCAAGCCGGGACTAGCGGTTACGAGCAGTACTTC. It is translated as CASSQAGTSGYEQYF.

This chain connects TRBV11-2 to TRBJ1-2; TRBD1 might be the D (5 bases). The CDR3 loop spans 15 amino acids. Trimming removed 1 base at V and 2 bases at J, with 11 bases between. Per germline, CDR1 SGHAT and CDR2 FQNNGV. CDR3 sequence: CASSLVSGGNYGYTF. The CDR3 DNA reads as TGTGCCAGCAGCTTAGTTTCCGGGGGGAACTATGGCTACACCTTC.

The genes are TRBV18 and TRBJ2-3; TRBD2 might be the D (6 bases). V was pared by 4 bases and J by 5 bases, with 16 bases between. This CDR3 is built from 15 residues. From germline, CDR1 is KGHSH and CDR2 LQKENI. In DNA, the CDR3 is TGTGCCAGCTCACGGGCTAGCGTTGATATAGATACGCAGTATTTT. It is translated as CASSRASVDIDTQYF.

The chain recombines TRBV4-1 with TRBJ2-1; D is possibly TRBD2 (5 bases). Deletions cut 1 base from V and 6 bases from J, with 7 bases between. The CDR3 loop spans 13 amino acids. The germline CDR1 and CDR2 sequences are MGHRA and YSYEKL. The CDR3 reads CASSQVLANEQFF. The DNA of the CDR3 is TGCGCCAGCAGCCAAGTTCTAGCCAATGAGCAGTTCTTC.

The gene calls are TRBV27 and TRBJ1-2, with D perhaps matching TRBD1 (6 bases). The CDR3 covers 16 residues. Looked up from germline, CDR1 is MNHEY and CDR2 is SMNVEV (reference sequence). Trimming shortened V by 3 bases and J by 2 bases, and 16 bases separated the two germline ends. CDR3 bases: TGTGCCAGCAGTTTCGGGACACACGGATCGAACTATGGCTACACCTTC. It specifies CASSFGTHGSNYGYTF.

This clone showed up just once. The rearrangement links TRBV25-1 to TRBJ1-5; no clear D gene. This CDR3 is built from 13 residues. Germline CDR1 reads MGHDK; CDR2 reads SYGVNS. V shed 5 bases and J shed 8 bases, with 13 bases lying between them. For the CDR3, the DNA is TGTGCCAGCAGTCCCGCCGGGGAGAAGCCCCAGCATTTT. This sequence encodes CASSPAGEKPQHF.

This clone has just one count. The chain links TRBV25-1 to TRBJ2-7; TRBD1 matches at 10 bases. The V and J ends lost 6 bases and 1 base, in that order; junction bases with no gene match: 6. This CDR3 region has 15 residues. Per the germline V gene, CDR1 is MGHDK and CDR2 is SYGVNS. Here the CDR3 reads CASRPPGQGSYEQYF. The CDR3 DNA reads as TGTGCCAGCAGACCACCGGGACAGGGGTCCTACGAGCAGTACTTC.

This CDR3 is CASSHSGTGNTEAFF. CDR3 DNA: TGCGCCAGCAGCCACTCCGGGACAGGGAACACTGAAGCTTTCTTT. The chain recombines TRBV4-3 with TRBJ1-1, with 8 bases fitting TRBD1. Germline lookup yields CDR1 LGHNA and CDR2 YSLEER. The ends lost 3 bases at V and 1 base at J; junction bases unmatched: 4. The CDR3 is 15 amino acids.

This clone was counted a single time. The chain employs TRBV28 and TRBJ2-7, with a weak D call TRBD2 (6 bases). This CDR3 contains 14 residues. The germline V gene encodes CDR1 MDHEN and CDR2 SYDVKM. Trimming shortened V by 8 bases and J by 3 bases, and 17 bases separated the two germline ends. As DNA, the CDR3 is TGTGCCAGCTCGACGCGGGGCATCGTCTACGAGCAGTACTTC. It specifies CASSTRGIVYEQYF.

J is TRBJ2-7 and V is TRBV4-2, with 7 bases identical to TRBD2. Germline CDR1 and CDR2: LGHNA and YNFKEQ. The CDR3 has 16 amino acids. Trimming at V came to 4 bases and at J to 5 bases, leaving 14 bases not matched to a gene. The CDR3 coding sequence is TGTGCCAGCAGCCCTGCGATGGGGCGGGAGTCGAACGAGCAGTACTTC. Protein: CASSPAMGRESNEQYF.

The CDR3 reads CASSIPSSGPYEQYF. The CDR3 region has the DNA TGTGCCAGTAGTATCCCTTCCAGCGGACCTTACGAGCAGTACTTC. This chain connects TRBV19 to TRBJ2-7, with a tentative D call TRBD2 (5 bases). The CDR3 has 15 residues. Germline lookup yields CDR1 LNHDA and CDR2 SQIVND (reference sequence). Trimming pared 3 bases from V and 4 bases from J, leaving 16 bases between.

This clone came up a few times. The J gene is TRBJ1-1, the V gene TRBV7-3; a weak D match, TRBD1 (5 bases). Looked up from germline, CDR1 is SGHTA and CDR2 is FQGTGA. The CDR3 runs 14 residues. The V gene lost 0 bases and the J gene lost 1 base, with 6 bases spanning the gap. The CDR3 loop reads CASSLTTGNTEAFF. The DNA for the CDR3 is TGTGCCAGCAGCTTAACCACAGGGAACACTGAAGCTTTCTTT.